The 27 T cell receptor beta chains below all came from one sample that was sequenced in a study of a mutant IDH1 vaccine in newly diagnosed glioma. For these TCRs, the target antigens are not known. The time point denotes: week 47, end of study. The investigators gave 300 ug of mutant IDH1 20-mer peptide in each vaccine dose, together with topical imiquimod. Generated by immunoSEQ multiplex PCR, the TCRdb table keeps only in-frame clones and is missing some. Of some 20,000 clones listed, roughly 84% are singletons. Sequenced material: PBMCs, taken from a glioma patient whose treatment included an IDH1 peptide vaccine. The receptors originated from a man aged 40-49 years with glioma.

J is TRBJ1-2 and V is TRBV6-6; no reliable D call. V gave up 3 bases and J gave up 8 bases, with 22 bases separating them. Germline loops: CDR1 MNHNY, CDR2 SVGAGI (reference sequence). The CDR3 consists of 16 residues. In nucleotides, the CDR3 is TGTGCCAGCAGTTATACAAGCCCCAGGAACGACGGGGGCTACACCTTC. This sequence encodes CASSYTSPRNDGGYTF.

In this sample, this clone turned up a few times. The chain carries TRBV9 and TRBJ1-2; D is undetermined. The CDR3 runs 13 residues. CDR1 SGDLS and CDR2 YYNGEE come from the germline V gene. V lost 0 bases and J lost 8, with 11 bases in between. In DNA form, the CDR3 reads TGTGCCAGCAGCGTAGCCCCCAATCGAGGCTACACCTTC. Its translation: CASSVAPNRGYTF.

Of note for this clone: Compared with germline, one end of the junction differs, possibly owing to a read error. The rearrangement joins TRBV7-7 to TRBJ2-3; 7 bases are shared with TRBD1. This CDR3 spans 13 amino acids. Per the germline V gene, CDR1 is SSHAT and CDR2 is FNYEAQ (reference sequence). The DNA for the CDR3 is TGTGCTAGCAGCTTAGAGGGGGCCGGGACGCAGTATTTT. Translation gives CASSLEGAGTQYF. The full variable domain, in which reference TRBV7-7 and TRBJ2-3 provide the parts outside the CDR3, is GAGVSQSPRYKVTKRGQDVTLRCDPISSHATLYWYQQALGQGPEFLTYFNYEAQPDKSGLPSDRFSAERPEGSISTLTIQRTEQRDSAMYRCASSLEGAGTQYFGPGTRLTVL.

The J gene is TRBJ2-5, the V gene TRBV15, with 7 bases aligning to TRBD2. Germline V lookup: CDR1 LNHNV, CDR2 YYDKDF (reference sequence). The CDR3 has 17 residues. V lost 1 base to trimming and J lost 2 bases; unmatched junction nucleotides: 10. The CDR3, as DNA: TGTGCCACCAGCAGAGGGGTGGGGTCTAGCGGACAAGAGACCCAGTACTTC. Amino acids: CATSRGVGSSGQETQYF. The variable domain in full, with the rest retrieved from reference TRBV15 and TRBJ2-5, is DAMVIQNPRYQVTQFGKPVTLSCSQTLNHNVMYWYQQKSSQAPKLLFHYYDKDFNNEADTPDNFQSRRPNTSFCFLDIRSPGLGDTAMYLCATSRGVGSSGQETQYFGPGTRLLVL.

J is TRBJ1-1 and V is TRBV7-9; no reliable D call. The CDR3 contains 11 residues. CDR1 and CDR2 from the germline V gene are SEHNR and FQNEAQ (reference sequence). V gave up 0 bases and J gave up 7 bases, with 3 bases separating them. In DNA, the CDR3 is TGTGCCAGCAGCTTAGCGAGTGAAGCTTTCTTT. Its protein is CASSLASEAFF. Together with reference TRBV7-9 and TRBJ1-1, the CDR3 gives the full variable domain: DTGVSQNPRHKITKRGQNVTFRCDPISEHNRLYWYRQTLGQGPEFLTYFQNEAQLEKSRLLSDRFSAERPKGSFSTLEIQRTEQGDSAMYLCASSLASEAFFGQGTRLTVV.

The V gene is TRBV19, the J gene TRBJ2-1; weak D call: TRBD2 (6 bases). Germline CDR1 is LNHDA and CDR2 is SQIVND (reference sequence). Deletions cut 3 bases from V and 4 bases from J, with 16 bases between. The CDR3 has 16 amino acids. The CDR3: CASSIKVGLRYNEQFF. CDR3 coding DNA: TGTGCCAGTAGTATTAAAGTCGGACTACGATACAATGAGCAGTTCTTC.

The chain carries TRBV5-1 and TRBJ2-7, with 7 bases fitting TRBD1. The CDR3 totals 15 residues. Per germline, CDR1 SGHRS and CDR2 YFSETQ. V was clipped by 0 bases and J by 2 bases; unmatched bases: 5. The CDR3 here is CASSLETGTAYEQYF. The CDR3 DNA sequence: TGCGCCAGCAGCTTGGAAACCGGGACAGCCTACGAGCAGTACTTC.

This chain joins TRBV6-5 and TRBJ1-1; TRBD1 is a possible D gene (6 bases). CDR3 length equals 13 residues. Trimming pared 8 bases from V and 7 bases from J, leaving 17 bases between. Germline V gene data show CDR1 as MNHEY and CDR2 as SVGAGI. In DNA, the CDR3 is TGTGCCAGCGCAACCCCAGGGGTCCTTGAAGCTTTCTTT. Encoded protein: CASATPGVLEAFF.

V usage is TRBV7-8 and J usage is TRBJ1-5, with TRBD1 matching over 9 bases. The CDR3 sequence is 17 residues long. The V segment lost 2 bases and the J segment 1 base; nucleotides outside the gene matches: 6. Germline V lookup: CDR1 SGHVS, CDR2 FQNEAQ. The chain's CDR3 is CASSLYSGTGSNQPQHF. DNA for the CDR3: TGTGCCAGCAGCTTATATTCCGGGACAGGGAGCAATCAGCCCCAGCATTTT. Drawing the rest from reference TRBV7-8 and TRBJ1-5, the complete variable domain is GAGVSQSPRYKVAKRGQDVALRCDPISGHVSLFWYQQALGQGPEFLTYFQNEAQLDKSGLPSDRFFAERPEGSVSTLKIQRTQQEDSAVYLCASSLYSGTGSNQPQHFGDGTRLSIL.

The CDR3, as DNA: TGTGCCAGTAGTCCCGGGGAGGGATTTAACACTGAAGCTTTCTTT. This sequence encodes CASSPGEGFNTEAFF. The V call is TRBV19, the J call TRBJ1-1; D is unclear. CDR1 and CDR2 from the germline V gene are LNHDA and SQIVND (reference sequence). Trimming removed 5 bases from V and 2 bases from J, with 15 bases in between. The CDR3 sequence is 15 residues long.

The chain recombines TRBV6-5 with TRBJ1-1; D unclear. From germline, CDR1 is MNHEY and CDR2 SVGAGI. V was cut by 5 bases and J by 1 base, with 11 bases left in between. The CDR3 covers 14 residues. Here the CDR3 reads CASSRRTGNTEAFF. The CDR3, as DNA: TGTGCCAGCAGTCGACGGACGGGGAACACTGAAGCTTTCTTT.

The chain recombines TRBV10-3 with TRBJ2-5; 9 nucleotides agree with TRBD1. Germline V CDR1 and CDR2: ENHRY, SYGVKD. V lost 4 bases to trimming and J lost 0 bases; unmatched junction nucleotides: 6. This CDR3 is 16 amino acids long. CDR3 DNA sequence: TGTGCCATCAGTGTGCGACAGGGGGGCAACCAAGAGACCCAGTACTTC. It specifies CAISVRQGGNQETQYF.

This clone was seen more than once but under ten times. The chain is built from TRBV27 and TRBJ1-1, with D hard to call. CDR3 length: 12 residues. Trimming pared 2 bases from V and 4 bases from J, leaving 5 bases between. The germline V gene encodes CDR1 MNHEY and CDR2 SMNVEV (reference sequence). CDR3 protein: CASSLIGTEAFF. In DNA, the CDR3 is TGTGCCAGCAGTTTAATTGGCACTGAAGCTTTCTTT.

This clone has only one observation. The rearrangement links TRBV25-1 to TRBJ1-5, with no clear D. The germline CDR1 and CDR2 sequences are MGHDK and SYGVNS. The length of the CDR3 is 14 residues. The ends were cut back, 1 base at V and 4 bases at J, with 8 bases in the middle. CDR3 coding DNA: TGTGCCAGCAGTGAATCGGACCGGAATCAGCCCCAGCATTTT. Its translation: CASSESDRNQPQHF.

This chain connects TRBV29-1 to TRBJ1-5, with TRBD1 matching 8 bases. The trim removed 4 bases at V and 5 bases at J, leaving 7 bases unmatched. There are 14 residues in the CDR3. CDR1 is SQVTM, CDR2 ANQGSEA, per germline. The CDR3 is CSVAAGGMDQPQHF. The CDR3 DNA sequence: TGCAGCGTTGCTGCAGGGGGCATGGATCAGCCCCAGCATTTT.

This chain joins TRBV5-6 and TRBJ2-7; D gene uncertain. Germline V gene lookup returns CDR1 SGHDT and CDR2 YYEEEE. V was cut by 4 bases and J by 0 bases, with 11 bases left in between. The CDR3 has 14 amino acids. The DNA for the CDR3 is TGTGCCAGCAGCCATACAGTGAGCTCCTACGAGCAGTACTTC. Translated: CASSHTVSSYEQYF.

The chain combines TRBV19 with TRBJ1-1, with TRBD1 as a possible D gene (5 bases). The length of the CDR3 is 14 residues. V dropped 4 bases and J dropped 0 bases, with 9 bases sitting between them. In germline, CDR1 is LNHDA, CDR2 SQIVND (reference sequence). CDR3 sequence: CASSTPGLNTEAFF. The DNA of the CDR3 is TGTGCCAGTAGTACCCCAGGGTTGAACACTGAAGCTTTCTTT.

A few counts support this clone. The chain links TRBV6-5 to TRBJ1-2; the match to TRBD1 covers 9 bases. V was clipped by 5 bases and J by 4 bases; unmatched bases: 5. Per the germline V gene, CDR1 is MNHEY and CDR2 is SVGAGI. The CDR3 length is 14 residues. The CDR3 DNA reads as TGTGCCAGCAGTCGGGACAGGGCCATCTATGGCTACACCTTC. It codes for CASSRDRAIYGYTF.

The J gene is TRBJ2-5, the V gene TRBV28, with 7 positions matching TRBD1. V lost 5 bases, J lost 2 bases, and 5 bases stayed unmatched. The CDR3 runs 14 residues. Germline V gives CDR1 MDHEN, CDR2 SYDVKM. CDR3 sequence reads: CASSPGQQQETQYF. The CDR3 nucleotides read TGTGCCAGCAGTCCGGGACAGCAACAAGAGACCCAGTACTTC.

The genes are TRBV7-3 and TRBJ2-5; D tentatively fits TRBD1 or TRBD2 (5 bases each). The CDR3 is 15 amino acids. Trimming took 1 base from V and 1 from J, leaving 10 bases between them. Germline CDR1 is SGHTA and CDR2 is FQGTGA. The chain's CDR3 is CASSLISGPQETQYF. DNA of the CDR3: TGTGCCAGCAGCTTAATTTCGGGACCCCAAGAGACCCAGTACTTC. Combining the CDR3 with reference TRBV7-3 and TRBJ2-5 gives the whole variable domain GAGVSQTPSNKVTEKGKYVELRCDPISGHTALYWYRQSLGQGPEFLIYFQGTGAADDSGLPNDRFFAVRPEGSVSTLKIQRTERGDSAVYLCASSLISGPQETQYFGPGTRLLVL.

This rearrangement joins TRBV27 to TRBJ1-2; perhaps TRBD1 as D (6 bases). The V and J ends lost 10 bases and 2 bases respectively, with 20 bases between them. In germline, CDR1 is MNHEY, CDR2 SMNVEV (reference sequence). The CDR3 contains 15 residues. In DNA, the CDR3 is TGTGCCACCCGCCGGGGGGGGCGTACGAACTATGGCTACACCTTC. It translates to CATRRGGRTNYGYTF.

The rearrangement uses TRBV18 and TRBJ2-2, with D perhaps TRBD1 (5 bases). V lost 0 bases and J lost 7, with 12 bases in between. Germline V lookup: CDR1 KGHSH, CDR2 LQKENI. The CDR3 totals 15 residues. The CDR3 DNA is TGTGCCAGCTCACCACCCATCAGGGCGGACGGGGAGCTGTTTTTT. Translation: CASSPPIRADGELFF.

V is TRBV5-8 and J is TRBJ2-7, with 9 bases lining up with TRBD2. Germline trimming cut 4 bases from V and 6 bases from J; bases unmatched to any gene: 17. The germline CDR1 and CDR2 sequences are SGHTS and YDEGEE. The CDR3 is made up of 17 amino acids. CDR3 in DNA: TGTGCCAGCAGCCCGAACATAATTGCGGGAGGGCCTTTCGAGCAGTACTTC. This sequence encodes CASSPNIIAGGPFEQYF.

The chain carries TRBV7-8 and TRBJ2-7; no firm D call. Germline loops: CDR1 SGHVS, CDR2 FQNEAQ. This CDR3 region has 14 residues. Trimming shortened V by 1 base and J by 3 bases, and 10 bases separated the two germline ends. In DNA, the CDR3 is TGTGCCAGCAGCTTAGGTTGGTATAACTACGAGCAGTACTTC. This gives the protein CASSLGWYNYEQYF.

The chain carries TRBV6-5 and TRBJ2-7; D perhaps matches TRBD1 (6 bases). There are 15 residues in the CDR3. V shed 5 bases and J shed 3 bases, with 17 bases lying between them. From germline, CDR1 is MNHEY and CDR2 SVGAGI. DNA for the CDR3: TGTGCCAGCAGTGTTTCAGGGGACCGTATCTACGAGCAGTACTTC. Its protein is CASSVSGDRIYEQYF.

The chain combines TRBV6-6 with TRBJ1-4; weak D call: TRBD1 (5 bases). Germline V CDR1 and CDR2: MNHNY, SVGAGI (reference sequence). V was clipped by 5 bases and J by 0 bases, with 10 bases between them. This CDR3 spans 15 amino acids. The CDR3 DNA is TGTGCCAGCAGTACGACGGGGGCAACTAATGAAAAACTGTTTTTT. It encodes CASSTTGATNEKLFF.

The chain recombines TRBV19 with TRBJ2-3; a weak D match, TRBD2 (6 bases). Looked up from germline, CDR1 is LNHDA and CDR2 is SQIVND (reference sequence). The CDR3 consists of 12 residues. V lost 5 bases and J 14 bases, leaving 17 bases between the germline ends. The CDR3 reads CASSPTGTAWYF. DNA of the CDR3: TGTGCCAGTAGTCCTACCGGGACTGCCTGGTATTTT.